This T cell receptor (beta chain) was sequenced in a study of identical twins. Study-wide findings and caveats: Twin sharing of out-of-frame TCR alpha was underestimated by models in monozygotic pairs. Analyses of zero insertions could be partly confounded by invariant MAIT and iNKT cells. Excess low generation probability was seen in twin-shared out-of-frame alpha sequences.

This clonotype has more than one count but fewer than ten. Its antigen is still unknown. The CDR3 is 20 residues long. Losses at the gene ends were 5 bases for V and 0 bases for J; bases not matched to a gene: 13. Germline assignment: CDR1 LNHNV and CDR2 YYDKDF (reference sequence). Unique molecular identifiers were in the cDNA, with template-switch universal primer binding. MiXCR, run by TCRdb on the 5' RACE reads, gives a single entry per CDR3 protein. The sample records 200,000 to 300,000 distinct CDR3 sequences, 7.5% being singletons. These data were also filed under a second study, of yellow fever vaccine responses in identical twins.

Sequenced input: CD8+ T cells sorted from blood. The receptor comes from a woman aged 18-29 years in good health. V is TRBV15 and J is TRBJ2-1; 13 nucleotides agree with TRBD2. This CDR3 is CATSRAGGLAGSSSYNEQFF. DNA of the CDR3: TGTGCCACCAGCCGAGCGGGGGGACTAGCGGGATCCTCCTCCTACAATGAGCAGTTCTTC. The whole variable domain, filled in from reference TRBV15 and TRBJ2-1, reads DAMVIQNPRYQVTQFGKPVTLSCSQTLNHNVMYWYQQKSSQAPKLLFHYYDKDFNNEADTPDNFQSRRPNTSFCFLDIRSPGLGDTAMYLCATSRAGGLAGSSSYNEQFFGPGTRLTVL.